This T cell receptor (beta chain) was recovered during a study of blood T cell repertoires in COVID-19. Study as a whole: Sample material is recorded as cDNA or gDNA derived from T cells, B-cell-depleted T cells, or PBMCs.

The CDR3 length is 16 residues. Trimming stripped 5 bases from V and 0 bases from J, with 15 bases between. CDR1 is SGHRS and CDR2 is YFSETQ in the germline V gene. The repertoire was sequenced with immunoSEQ multiplex PCR; TCRdb's copy has only in-frame clones and lacks some. The table lists some 290,000 clones, about nine tenths of them singletons, with less than 3.5% in the top ten. Sequenced sample: peripheral blood. This TCR was sampled from a woman aged 25 to 39 with COVID-19, enrolled during active disease. The chain carries TRBV5-1 and TRBJ2-1; a weak D match, TRBD2 (6 bases). CDR3 DNA: TGCGCCAGCAGGGCCGGGACTTCAAGCTCCTACAATGAGCAGTTCTTC. Amino acid sequence: CASRAGTSSSYNEQFF.